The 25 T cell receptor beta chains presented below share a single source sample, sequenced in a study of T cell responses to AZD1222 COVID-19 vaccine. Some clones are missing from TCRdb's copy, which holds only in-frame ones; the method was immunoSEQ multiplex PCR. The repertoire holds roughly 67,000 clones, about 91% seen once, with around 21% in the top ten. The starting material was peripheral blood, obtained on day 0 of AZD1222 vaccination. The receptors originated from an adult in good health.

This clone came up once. The CDR3 DNA sequence: TGCGCCAGCAGTGTTCCCATCACAGGGGTCCAAGAGACCCAGTACTTC. It specifies CASSVPITGVQETQYF. V and J are TRBV10-2 and TRBJ2-5; 7 bases agree with TRBD1. J was trimmed by 1 base and V by 4 bases; bases with no gene match: 9. Germline CDR1 and CDR2: WSHSY and SAAADI. The CDR3 runs 16 residues.

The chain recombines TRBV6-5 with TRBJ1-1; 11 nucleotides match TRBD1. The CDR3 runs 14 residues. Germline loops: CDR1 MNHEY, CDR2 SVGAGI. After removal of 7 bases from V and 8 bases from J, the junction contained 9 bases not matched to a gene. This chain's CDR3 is CASNTGQGAWEAFF. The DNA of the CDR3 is TGTGCCAGCAACACCGGACAGGGGGCTTGGGAAGCTTTCTTT.

For the CDR3, the DNA is TGTGCCAGCAGAACAACAGGGATACCTGAAGCTTTCTTT. Protein: CASRTTGIPEAFF. The chain carries TRBV2 and TRBJ1-1; perhaps TRBD1 as D (6 bases). Germline V lookup: CDR1 SNHLY, CDR2 FYNNEI. Trimming stripped 6 bases from V and 6 bases from J, with 14 bases between. This CDR3 spans 13 amino acids.

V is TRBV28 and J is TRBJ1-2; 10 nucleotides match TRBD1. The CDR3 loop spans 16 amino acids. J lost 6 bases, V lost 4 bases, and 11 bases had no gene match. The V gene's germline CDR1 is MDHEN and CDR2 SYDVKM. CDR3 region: CASSSPSGQGMHGYTF. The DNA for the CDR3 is TGTGCCAGCAGTTCACCCTCGGGACAGGGGATGCATGGCTACACCTTC.

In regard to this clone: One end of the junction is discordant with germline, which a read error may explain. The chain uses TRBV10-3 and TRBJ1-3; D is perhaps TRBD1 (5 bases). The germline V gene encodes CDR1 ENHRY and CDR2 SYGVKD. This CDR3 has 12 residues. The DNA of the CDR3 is TGTGCCATCAGTGAGTCACCCGGACATAGTGATTTT. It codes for CAISESPGHSDF.

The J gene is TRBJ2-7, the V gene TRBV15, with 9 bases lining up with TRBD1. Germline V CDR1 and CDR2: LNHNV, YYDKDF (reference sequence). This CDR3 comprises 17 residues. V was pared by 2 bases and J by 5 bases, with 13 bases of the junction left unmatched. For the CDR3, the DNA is TGTGCCACCAGCAGATACCCTAGCACAGGGGGCAAGGACGAGCAGTACTTC. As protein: CATSRYPSTGGKDEQYF.

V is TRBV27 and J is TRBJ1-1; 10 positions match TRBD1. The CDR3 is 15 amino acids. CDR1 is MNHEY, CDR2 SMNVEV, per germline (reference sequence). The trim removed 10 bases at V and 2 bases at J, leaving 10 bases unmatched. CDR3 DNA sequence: TGTGCCACACACAGGGACAGGGGCAACAACACTGAAGCTTTCTTT. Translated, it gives CATHRDRGNNTEAFF.

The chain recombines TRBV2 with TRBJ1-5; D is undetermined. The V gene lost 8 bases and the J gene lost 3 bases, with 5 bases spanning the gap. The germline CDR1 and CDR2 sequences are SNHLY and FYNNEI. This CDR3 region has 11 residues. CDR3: CASATNQPQHF. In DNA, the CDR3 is TGTGCCAGCGCCACCAATCAGCCCCAGCATTTT.

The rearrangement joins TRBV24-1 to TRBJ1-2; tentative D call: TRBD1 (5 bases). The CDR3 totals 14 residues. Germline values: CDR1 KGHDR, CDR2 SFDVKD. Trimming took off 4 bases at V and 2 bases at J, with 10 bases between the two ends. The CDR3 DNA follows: TGTGCCACCAGTGACATCAGGGTAAACTATGGCTACACCTTC. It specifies CATSDIRVNYGYTF.

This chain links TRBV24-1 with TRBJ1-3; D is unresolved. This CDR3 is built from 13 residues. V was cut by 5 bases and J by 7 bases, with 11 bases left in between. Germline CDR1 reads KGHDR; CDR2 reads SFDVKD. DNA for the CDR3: TGTGCCACCAGTGCTGTAGGTGGCAACACCATATATTTT. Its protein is CATSAVGGNTIYF.

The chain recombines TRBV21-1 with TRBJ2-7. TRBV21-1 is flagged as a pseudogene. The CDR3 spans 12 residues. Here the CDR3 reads CASRLTDYEQYF. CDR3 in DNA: TGTGCCAGCAGATTGACGGACTACGAGCAGTACTTC.

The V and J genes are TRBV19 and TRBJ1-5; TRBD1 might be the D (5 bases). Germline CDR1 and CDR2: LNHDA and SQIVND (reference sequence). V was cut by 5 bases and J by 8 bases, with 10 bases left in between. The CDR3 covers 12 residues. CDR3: CASSQGAEPQHF. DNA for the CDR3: TGTGCCAGTAGTCAGGGCGCCGAGCCCCAGCATTTT.

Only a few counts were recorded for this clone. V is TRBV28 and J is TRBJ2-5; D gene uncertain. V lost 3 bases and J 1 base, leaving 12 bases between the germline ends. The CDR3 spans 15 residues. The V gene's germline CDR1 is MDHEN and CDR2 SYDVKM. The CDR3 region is CASSLVTVGQETQYF. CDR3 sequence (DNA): TGTGCCAGCAGTTTGGTAACAGTTGGCCAAGAGACCCAGTACTTC.

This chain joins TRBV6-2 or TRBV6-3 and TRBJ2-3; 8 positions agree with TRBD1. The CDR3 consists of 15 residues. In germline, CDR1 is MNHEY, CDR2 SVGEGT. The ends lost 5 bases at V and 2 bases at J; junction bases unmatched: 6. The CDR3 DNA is TGTGCCAGCAGTACAGGGGGACAGGTCACAGATACGCAGTATTTT. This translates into CASSTGGQVTDTQYF.

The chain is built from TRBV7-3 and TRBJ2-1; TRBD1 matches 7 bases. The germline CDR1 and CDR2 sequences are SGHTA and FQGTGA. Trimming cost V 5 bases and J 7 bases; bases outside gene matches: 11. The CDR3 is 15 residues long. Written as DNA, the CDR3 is TGTGCCAGCAGCAGACAGGGAAAGGTCGGAAATGAGCAGTTCTTC. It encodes CASSRQGKVGNEQFF.

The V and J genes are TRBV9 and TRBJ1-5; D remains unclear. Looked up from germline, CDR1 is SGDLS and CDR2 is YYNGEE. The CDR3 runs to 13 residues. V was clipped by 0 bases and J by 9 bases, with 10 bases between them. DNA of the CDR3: TGTGCCAGCAGCGTAGACGGGGTGTCGCCCCAGCATTTT. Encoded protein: CASSVDGVSPQHF.

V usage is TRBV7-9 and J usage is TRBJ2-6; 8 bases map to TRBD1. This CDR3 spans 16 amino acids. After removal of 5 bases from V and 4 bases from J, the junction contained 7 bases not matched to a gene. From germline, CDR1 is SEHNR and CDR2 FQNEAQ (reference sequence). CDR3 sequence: CASSMSRGPGANVLTF. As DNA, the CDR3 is TGTGCCAGCAGCATGAGCAGGGGGCCAGGGGCCAACGTCCTGACTTTC.

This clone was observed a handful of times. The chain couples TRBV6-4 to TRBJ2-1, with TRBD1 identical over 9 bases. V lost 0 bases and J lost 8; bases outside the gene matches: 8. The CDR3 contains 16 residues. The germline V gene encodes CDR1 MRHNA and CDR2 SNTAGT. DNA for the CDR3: TGTGCCAGCAGTGACTCCCCCGGGACAGGGTCCCATGAGCAGTTCTTC. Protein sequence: CASSDSPGTGSHEQFF.

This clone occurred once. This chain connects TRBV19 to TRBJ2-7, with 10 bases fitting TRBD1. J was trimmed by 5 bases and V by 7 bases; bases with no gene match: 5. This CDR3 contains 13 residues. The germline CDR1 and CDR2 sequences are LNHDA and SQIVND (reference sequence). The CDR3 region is CASTDRGLDEQYF. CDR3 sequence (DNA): TGTGCCAGTACCGACAGGGGGCTGGACGAGCAGTACTTC.

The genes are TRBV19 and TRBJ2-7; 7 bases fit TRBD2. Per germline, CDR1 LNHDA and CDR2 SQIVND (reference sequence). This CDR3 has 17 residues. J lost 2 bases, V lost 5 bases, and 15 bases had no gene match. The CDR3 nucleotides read TGTGCCAGTAGTGGGGATCCTGACGGGGGGATCACCTACGAGCAGTACTTC. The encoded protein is CASSGDPDGGITYEQYF.

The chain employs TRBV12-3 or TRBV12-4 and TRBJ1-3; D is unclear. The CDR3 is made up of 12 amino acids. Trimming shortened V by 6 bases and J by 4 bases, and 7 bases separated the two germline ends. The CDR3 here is CASRVAGNTIYF. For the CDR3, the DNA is TGTGCCAGCAGGGTAGCGGGAAACACCATATATTTT.

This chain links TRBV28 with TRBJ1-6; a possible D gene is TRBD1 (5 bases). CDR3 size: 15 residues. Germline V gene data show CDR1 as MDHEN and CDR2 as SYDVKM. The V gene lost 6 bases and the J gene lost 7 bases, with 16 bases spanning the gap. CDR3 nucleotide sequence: TGTGCCAGCAGCCCGGCCGGGACCGGGAATTCACCCCTCCACTTT. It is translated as CASSPAGTGNSPLHF.

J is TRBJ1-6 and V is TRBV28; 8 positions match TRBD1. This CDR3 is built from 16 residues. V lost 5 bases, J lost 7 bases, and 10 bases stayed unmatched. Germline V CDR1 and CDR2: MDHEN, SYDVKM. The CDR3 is CASSIRQGSRNSPLHF. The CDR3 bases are TGTGCCAGCAGTATCCGACAGGGGAGTAGGAATTCACCCCTCCACTTT.

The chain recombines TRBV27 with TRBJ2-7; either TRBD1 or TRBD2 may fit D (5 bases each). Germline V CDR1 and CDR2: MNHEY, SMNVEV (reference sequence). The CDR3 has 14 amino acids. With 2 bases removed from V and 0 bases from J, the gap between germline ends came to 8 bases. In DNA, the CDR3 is TGTGCCAGCAGTTTAGGGACGGACTCCTACGAGCAGTACTTC. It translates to CASSLGTDSYEQYF.

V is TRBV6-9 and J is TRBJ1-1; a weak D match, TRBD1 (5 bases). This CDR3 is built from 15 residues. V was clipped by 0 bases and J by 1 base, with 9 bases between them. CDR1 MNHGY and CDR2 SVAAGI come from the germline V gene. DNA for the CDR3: TGTGCCAGCAGTTATTCGTCAGGGCCGAACACTGAAGCTTTCTTT. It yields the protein CASSYSSGPNTEAFF.